The next 21 T cell receptor beta chains were all read from a single sample in a study of cytomegalovirus exposure and HLA in healthy donors. Both 60 Vbeta primers and 13 Jbeta primers went into the PCR. Sequencing used immunoSEQ multiplex PCR; TCRdb keeps in-frame clones, though not all of them. The sample holds 150,000 to 200,000 clones, around 78% seen once. The sequenced material came from PBMCs. The receptor set was obtained from a man aged 25 to 40 in good health and CMV-seronegative.

This clone was counted a single time. The rearrangement uses TRBV19 and TRBJ2-7; 10 positions match TRBD1. The CDR3 totals 19 residues. The germline CDR1 and CDR2 sequences are LNHDA and SQIVND (reference sequence). V shed 5 bases and J 1 base; nucleotides not matched to a gene: 17. CDR3 protein: CASSPGRDRGWLRSYEQYF. CDR3 sequence (DNA): TGTGCCAGTAGTCCCGGCCGGGACAGGGGTTGGTTAAGGTCCTACGAGCAGTACTTC.

The chain links TRBV28 to TRBJ2-6, with TRBD1 matching 7 bases. This CDR3 region has 16 residues. V dropped 6 bases and J dropped 3; count of bases not matched to a gene: 8. CDR1 and CDR2 from the germline V gene are MDHEN and SYDVKM. The CDR3 spells CASSLAGGIGANVLTF. The CDR3 DNA reads as TGTGCCAGCAGCCTTGCAGGGGGTATTGGGGCCAACGTCCTGACTTTC.

The chain couples TRBV5-4 to TRBJ2-5, with 8 bases lining up with TRBD1. CDR3 length equals 15 residues. Unmatched junction bases numbered 11, after V lost 6 bases and J lost 4 bases. The germline V gene has CDR1 SGHNT and CDR2 YYREEE (reference sequence). The CDR3 nucleotides are TGTGCCAGCATGCTCGGACAGGGAGACCGAGAGACCCAGTACTTC. It translates to CASMLGQGDRETQYF.

This rearrangement joins TRBV21-1 to TRBJ2-2; the table assigns TRBD2, which was not confirmed against the DNA. TRBV21-1 is listed as a pseudogene. This CDR3 comprises 16 residues. For the CDR3, the DNA is TGTGCCAGCAGCTATAGGGAGCGTTCGGGAACCGGGGAGCTGTTTTTT. Amino acids: CASSYRERSGTGELFF.

This clone was observed a handful of times. The V and J genes are TRBV10-3 and TRBJ1-1; 8 nucleotides match TRBD1. This CDR3 is built from 14 residues. Germline assignment: CDR1 ENHRY and CDR2 SYGVKD. After removal of 7 bases from V and 3 bases from J, the junction contained 7 bases not matched to a gene. CDR3 loop: CAITADREYTEAFF. In DNA, the CDR3 is TGTGCCATCACCGCGGACAGGGAATACACTGAAGCTTTCTTT.

This clone was recorded once. V and J are TRBV19 and TRBJ1-1; no firm D call. This CDR3 has 18 amino acids. Germline V gene sequence: CDR1 LNHDA, CDR2 SQIVND (reference sequence). Trimming shortened V by 0 bases and J by 0 bases, and 17 bases separated the two germline ends. The CDR3 protein is CASSIDFESYDMNTEAFF. The CDR3 bases are TGTGCCAGTAGTATAGATTTTGAGTCTTACGACATGAACACTGAAGCTTTCTTT.

J is TRBJ2-7 and V is TRBV27, with D possibly being TRBD2 (6 bases). V gave up 2 bases and J gave up 3 bases, with 11 bases separating them. This CDR3 is built from 14 residues. CDR1 and CDR2 from the germline V gene are MNHEY and SMNVEV (reference sequence). The CDR3 spells CASSLTGVGYEQYF. The CDR3 DNA sequence: TGTGCCAGCAGTTTAACGGGGGTGGGCTACGAGCAGTACTTC.

This clone appeared a single time. The rearrangement joins TRBV2 to TRBJ1-5, with 11 positions matching TRBD1. Losses at the gene ends were 6 bases for V and 5 bases for J; bases not matched to a gene: 6. The CDR3 length is 15 residues. CDR1 and CDR2 from the germline V gene are SNHLY and FYNNEI. Written as DNA, the CDR3 is TGTGCCAGCAGAGACGGGACAGGGGGATATCAGCCCCAGCATTTT. Its protein product is CASRDGTGGYQPQHF.

The genes are TRBV19 and TRBJ1-5; TRBD1 matches at 9 bases. V lost 10 bases and J lost 3; bases outside the gene matches: 10. Per the germline V gene, CDR1 is LNHDA and CDR2 is SQIVND (reference sequence). The CDR3 totals 15 residues. CDR3 sequence (DNA): TGTGCCACCGCCGACAGGGGGATCGCCAATCAGCCCCAGCATTTT. This gives the protein CATADRGIANQPQHF.

On this clone: Other DNA sequences in this sample translate to the same CDR3. V gene TRBV5-4 combines with J gene TRBJ2-1, with 8 positions matching TRBD1. In germline, CDR1 is SGHNT, CDR2 YYREEE (reference sequence). The CDR3 contains 15 residues. The junction had 3 bases not matched to a gene; V was cut back by 4 bases and J by 0 bases. The CDR3 spells CASSPGTGSYNEQFF. CDR3 DNA sequence: TGTGCCAGCAGCCCCGGGACAGGCTCCTACAATGAGCAGTTCTTC.

For the CDR3, the DNA is TGTGCCAGCAGCTCGCGGGACAGGGGACCCGAGCAGTACTTC. It translates to CASSSRDRGPEQYF. The chain uses TRBV11-2 and TRBJ2-5, with TRBD1 matching 10 bases. The closer fit of TRBJ2-7 to the DNA end suggests the J call may be wrong. Germline CDR1 and CDR2: SGHAT and FQNNGV. The CDR3 has 14 amino acids.

This clone was recorded only once. The chain carries TRBV19 and TRBJ2-2; 8 bases map to TRBD1. The V and J ends lost 5 bases and 1 base, in that order; junction bases with no gene match: 3. Germline-derived CDR1 and CDR2 are LNHDA and SQIVND (reference sequence). This CDR3 has 15 residues. This chain's CDR3 is CASSFDRGNTGELFF. The CDR3 DNA reads as TGTGCCAGTAGTTTTGACAGGGGGAACACCGGGGAGCTGTTTTTT.

The rearrangement uses TRBV6-5 and TRBJ2-1; 7 positions agree with TRBD1. Germline lookup yields CDR1 MNHEY and CDR2 SVGAGI. The V segment lost 5 bases and the J segment 4 bases; nucleotides outside the gene matches: 2. The CDR3 is made up of 13 amino acids. CDR3 sequence reads: CASSETGYNEQFF. In nucleotides, the CDR3 is TGTGCCAGCAGTGAGACAGGGTACAATGAGCAGTTCTTC.

V usage is TRBV6-1 and J usage is TRBJ1-1; D may be TRBD1 (6 bases). The germline V gene encodes CDR1 MNHNS and CDR2 SASEGT. The V end lost 6 bases, the J end lost 3 bases, and 14 bases lay between the germline ends. The CDR3 consists of 14 residues. CDR3 loop: CASSGTWADTEAFF. As DNA, the CDR3 is TGTGCCAGCAGCGGGACATGGGCGGACACTGAAGCTTTCTTT.

The V call is TRBV19, the J call TRBJ2-7, with D possibly being TRBD2 (6 bases). Trimming left V 3 bases short and J 2 bases short, with 11 bases between. CDR3 length: 14 residues. Germline V gene sequence: CDR1 LNHDA, CDR2 SQIVND (reference sequence). CDR3 protein: CASSMRAGTYEQYF. CDR3 nucleotides: TGTGCCAGTAGTATGCGGGCGGGGACCTACGAGCAGTACTTC.

J is TRBJ1-4 and V is TRBV7-9, with TRBD1 matching over 9 bases. This CDR3 has 14 amino acids. CDR1 SEHNR and CDR2 FQNEAQ come from the germline V gene (reference sequence). Germline trimming cut 3 bases from V and 8 bases from J; bases unmatched to any gene: 4. The DNA for the CDR3 is TGTGCCAGCAGCTTGGGACAGGGAGGGGAAAAACTGTTTTTT. Amino acids: CASSLGQGGEKLFF.

The chain is built from TRBV7-6 and TRBJ2-5; D possibly corresponds to TRBD1 (5 bases). The CDR3 has 13 residues. V was pared by 5 bases and J by 7 bases, with 14 bases between. The germline V gene has CDR1 SGHVS and CDR2 FNYEAQ. CDR3 sequence reads: CASSDSGAATQYF. CDR3 nucleotide sequence: TGTGCCAGCAGCGATTCTGGGGCAGCGACCCAGTACTTC.

The chain recombines TRBV9 with TRBJ1-2, with 7 bases fitting TRBD1. V trimming: 3 bases; J trimming: 10 bases; junction bases outside the gene matches: 9. Germline values: CDR1 SGDLS, CDR2 YYNGEE. The CDR3 sequence is 13 residues long. The CDR3 DNA is TGTGCCAGCAGCGGAGACAGGGTGGGTCACTACACCTTC. Its protein product is CASSGDRVGHYTF.

The V call is TRBV30, the J call TRBJ1-5; TRBD1 might be the D (6 bases). In germline, CDR1 is GTSNPN, CDR2 SVGIG (reference sequence). The CDR3 is made up of 13 amino acids. V lost 4 bases and J 11 bases, leaving 18 bases between the germline ends. The chain's CDR3 is CAWTHRGAVSQHF. In DNA, the CDR3 is TGTGCCTGGACCCACCGGGGGGCCGTGTCCCAGCATTTT.

V gene TRBV4-1 combines with J gene TRBJ1-2; 12 nucleotides align to TRBD1. The V gene's germline CDR1 is MGHRA and CDR2 YSYEKL. CDR3 size: 16 residues. V gave up 1 base and J gave up 8 bases; unmatched junction bases: 8. CDR3 bases: TGCGCCAGCAGCCAAGGTCCGGGACAGGGGGCGGGGGGCTACACCTTC. Its protein is CASSQGPGQGAGGYTF.

The chain combines TRBV10-3 with TRBJ1-1; 7 positions agree with TRBD1. Germline CDR1 is ENHRY and CDR2 is SYGVKD. Trimming at V came to 7 bases and at J to 5 bases, leaving 7 bases not matched to a gene. This CDR3 region has 13 residues. In DNA form, the CDR3 reads TGTGCCATCACAGACAGGGTTGAAACTGAAGCTTTCTTT. It codes for CAITDRVETEAFF.